This paragraph covers one T cell receptor (delta chain) sequence. This clone was recorded many times. This receptor's antigen is unknown. This may come from a read error, since a much larger clone is one base off. The identical CDR3 is also encoded by other nucleotide sequences in the sample. This record comes from a study of gamma-delta T cells after stem cell transplantation (dated by TCRdb to about 2016). The library came from RT-PCR. The sample was run on an Illumina MiSeq. For TCRdb, the public reads were processed anew by CATT, and duplicate DNA sequences were folded into one row. Across this sample there are around 16,000 delta-chain clones, with roughly 9% seen only once. The top ten clones comprise roughly 57% of the sample. Trimming removed 1 base from V and 2 bases from J; the gene matches leave 22 bases unexplained. From a lookup of the germline V gene, CDR1 and CDR2 are GEAIGNYY and EKD. Including the terminal cysteine and phenylalanine, the CDR3 comprises 22 residues. Just the 66-base CDR3 DNA is kept, in frame starting at base 1.

The chain links TRDV2 with TRDJ1; a stretch of 12 junction bases matches TRDD3. Specimen: gamma-delta T cells. The TCR sequence derives from a human donor. It is not recorded whose cells these are; they may come from a transplant donor. The CDR3 is CACDTVGTGGYTHSEYTDKLIF. The DNA is TGTGCCTGTGACACGGTGGGAACTGGGGGATACACTCACTCAGAGTATACCGATAAACTCATCTTT.